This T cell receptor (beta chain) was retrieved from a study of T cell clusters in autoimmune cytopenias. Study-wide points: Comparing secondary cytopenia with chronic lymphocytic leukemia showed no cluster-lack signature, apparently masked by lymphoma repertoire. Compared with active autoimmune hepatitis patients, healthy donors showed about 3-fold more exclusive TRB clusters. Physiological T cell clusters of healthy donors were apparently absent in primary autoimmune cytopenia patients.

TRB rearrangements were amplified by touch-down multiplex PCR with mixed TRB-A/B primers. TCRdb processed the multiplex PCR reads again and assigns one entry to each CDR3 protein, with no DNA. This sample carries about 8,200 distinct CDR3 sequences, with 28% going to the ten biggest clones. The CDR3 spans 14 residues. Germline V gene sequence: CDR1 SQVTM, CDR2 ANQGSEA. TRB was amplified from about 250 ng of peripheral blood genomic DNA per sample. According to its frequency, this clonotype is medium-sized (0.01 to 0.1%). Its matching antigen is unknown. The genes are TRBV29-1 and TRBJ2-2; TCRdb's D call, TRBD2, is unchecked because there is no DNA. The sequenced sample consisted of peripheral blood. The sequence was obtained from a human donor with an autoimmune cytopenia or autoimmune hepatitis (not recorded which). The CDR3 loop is CSVRSGSPTGELFF.